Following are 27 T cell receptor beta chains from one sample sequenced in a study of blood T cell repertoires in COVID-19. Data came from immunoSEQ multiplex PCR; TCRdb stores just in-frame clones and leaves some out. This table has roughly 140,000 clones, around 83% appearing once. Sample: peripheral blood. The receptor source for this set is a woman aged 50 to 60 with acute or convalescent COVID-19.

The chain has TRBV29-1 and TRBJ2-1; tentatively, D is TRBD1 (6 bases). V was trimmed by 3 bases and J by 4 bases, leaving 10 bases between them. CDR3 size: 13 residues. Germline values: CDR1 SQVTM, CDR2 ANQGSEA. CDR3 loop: CSVETGYYNEQFF. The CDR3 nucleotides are TGCAGCGTTGAGACAGGCTATTACAATGAGCAGTTCTTC.

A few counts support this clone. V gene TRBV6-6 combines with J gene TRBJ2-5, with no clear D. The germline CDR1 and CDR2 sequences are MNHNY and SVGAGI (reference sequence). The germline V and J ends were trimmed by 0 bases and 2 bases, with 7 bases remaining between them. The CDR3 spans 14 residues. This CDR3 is CASSYSGGQETQYF. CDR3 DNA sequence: TGTGCCAGCAGTTACTCTGGCGGTCAAGAGACCCAGTACTTC.

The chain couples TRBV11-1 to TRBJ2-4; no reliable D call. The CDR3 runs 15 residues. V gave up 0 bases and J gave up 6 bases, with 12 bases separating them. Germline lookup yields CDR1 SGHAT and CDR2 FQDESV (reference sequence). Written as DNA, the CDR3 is TGTGCCAGCAGCTTAGCTTATTCGGAGAGAAACATTCAGTACTTC. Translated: CASSLAYSERNIQYF.

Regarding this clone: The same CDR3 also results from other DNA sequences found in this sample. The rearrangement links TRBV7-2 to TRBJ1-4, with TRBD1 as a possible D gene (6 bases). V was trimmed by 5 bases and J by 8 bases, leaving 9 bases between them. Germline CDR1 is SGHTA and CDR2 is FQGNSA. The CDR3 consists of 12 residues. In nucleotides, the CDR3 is TGTGCCAGCAGCCCGCAGGGGGAAAAACTGTTTTTT. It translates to CASSPQGEKLFF.

In nucleotides, the CDR3 is TGTGCCAGCAGTGAAGCGGGAGCAAACACTGAAGCTTTCTTT. It encodes CASSEAGANTEAFF. This chain uses TRBV6-1 with TRBJ1-1; D not certain. CDR3 length: 14 amino acids. V lost 0 bases and J 2 bases, leaving 7 bases between the germline ends. The germline gives CDR1 MNHNS, CDR2 SASEGT.

The CDR3 nucleotides read TGCGCCAGCAGGATGACGTCGACTAGCACCGGGGAGCTGTTTTTT. Protein product: CASRMTSTSTGELFF. The chain recombines TRBV4-1 with TRBJ2-2, with D possibly matching TRBD2 (6 bases). Germline CDR1 is MGHRA and CDR2 is YSYEKL. V dropped 6 bases and J dropped 4 bases, with 15 bases sitting between them. The CDR3 length is 15 residues.

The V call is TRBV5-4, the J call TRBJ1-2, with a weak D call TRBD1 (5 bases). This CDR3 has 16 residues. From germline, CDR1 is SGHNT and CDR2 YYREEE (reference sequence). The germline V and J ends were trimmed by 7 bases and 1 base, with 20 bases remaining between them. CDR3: CASGLGGIGYNYGYTF. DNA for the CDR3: TGTGCCAGCGGACTTGGGGGGATAGGGTATAACTATGGCTACACCTTC.

The CDR3 sequence: CASSLFRGGNEQYF. CDR3 DNA: TGTGCCAGCAGCTTATTCCGGGGGGGGAACGAGCAGTACTTC. The chain uses TRBV11-2 and TRBJ2-7; TRBD2 matches 8 bases. V was clipped by 2 bases and J by 5 bases; unmatched bases: 5. Germline V gene sequence: CDR1 SGHAT, CDR2 FQNNGV. The CDR3 runs 14 residues.

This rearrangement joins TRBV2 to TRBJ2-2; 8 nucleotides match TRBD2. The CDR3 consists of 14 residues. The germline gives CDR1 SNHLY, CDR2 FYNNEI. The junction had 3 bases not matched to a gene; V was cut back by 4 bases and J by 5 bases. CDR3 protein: CASSGSGRTGELFF. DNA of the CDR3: TGTGCCAGCAGTGGCAGCGGGAGAACCGGGGAGCTGTTTTTT. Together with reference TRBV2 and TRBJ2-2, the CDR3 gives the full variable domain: EPEVTQTPSHQVTQMGQEVILRCVPISNHLYFYWYRQILGQKVEFLVSFYNNEISEKSEIFDDQFSVERPDGSNFTLKIRSTKLEDSAMYFCASSGSGRTGELFFGEGSRLTVL.

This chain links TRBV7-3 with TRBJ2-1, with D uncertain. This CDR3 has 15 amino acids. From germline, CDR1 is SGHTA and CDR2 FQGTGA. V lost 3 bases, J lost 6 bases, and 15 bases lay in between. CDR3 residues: CASSLNVVTGNEQFF. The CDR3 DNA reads TGTGCCAGCAGCTTGAATGTAGTAACGGGCAATGAGCAGTTCTTC.

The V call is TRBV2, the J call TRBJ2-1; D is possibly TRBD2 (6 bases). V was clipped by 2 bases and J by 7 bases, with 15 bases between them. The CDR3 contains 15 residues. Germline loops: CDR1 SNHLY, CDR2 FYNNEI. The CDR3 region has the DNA TGTGCCAGCAGTGAACGGCGGGATGGCCGAAATGAGCAGTTCTTC. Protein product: CASSERRDGRNEQFF.

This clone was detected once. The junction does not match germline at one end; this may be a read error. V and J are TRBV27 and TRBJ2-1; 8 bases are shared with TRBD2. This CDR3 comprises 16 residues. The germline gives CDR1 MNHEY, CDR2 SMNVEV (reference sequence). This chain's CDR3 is CAGSLSASGSMNEQFF. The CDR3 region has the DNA TGTGCCGGCAGTTTATCCGCCAGCGGGAGTATGAATGAGCAGTTCTTC.

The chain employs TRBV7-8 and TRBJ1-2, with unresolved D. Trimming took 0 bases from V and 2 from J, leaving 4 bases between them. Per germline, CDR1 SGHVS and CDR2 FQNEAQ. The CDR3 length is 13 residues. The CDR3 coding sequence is TGTGCCAGCAGCTTAGCCGTAAACTATGGCTACACCTTC. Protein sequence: CASSLAVNYGYTF.

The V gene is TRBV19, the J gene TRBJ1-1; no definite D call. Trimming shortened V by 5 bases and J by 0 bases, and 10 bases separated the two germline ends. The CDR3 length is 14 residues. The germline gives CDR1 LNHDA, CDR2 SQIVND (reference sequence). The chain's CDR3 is CASSLGGLNTEAFF. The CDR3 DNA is TGTGCCAGTAGTCTTGGAGGCCTGAACACTGAAGCTTTCTTT.

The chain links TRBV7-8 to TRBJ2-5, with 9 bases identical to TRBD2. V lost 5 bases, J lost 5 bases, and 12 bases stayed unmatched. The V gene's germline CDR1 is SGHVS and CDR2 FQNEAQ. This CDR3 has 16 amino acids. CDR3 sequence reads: CASSPGTSSLQETQYF. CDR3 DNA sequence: TGTGCCAGCAGCCCAGGGACTAGCAGCCTCCAGGAGACCCAGTACTTC.

This CDR3 is CAISESGSGGETQYF. The DNA of the CDR3 is TGTGCCATCAGTGAGTCAGGGTCAGGGGGCGAGACCCAGTACTTC. The rearrangement links TRBV10-3 to TRBJ2-5, with 8 positions matching TRBD1. V trimming: 0 bases; J trimming: 5 bases; junction bases outside the gene matches: 5. The CDR3 has 15 residues. Germline CDR1 and CDR2: ENHRY and SYGVKD.

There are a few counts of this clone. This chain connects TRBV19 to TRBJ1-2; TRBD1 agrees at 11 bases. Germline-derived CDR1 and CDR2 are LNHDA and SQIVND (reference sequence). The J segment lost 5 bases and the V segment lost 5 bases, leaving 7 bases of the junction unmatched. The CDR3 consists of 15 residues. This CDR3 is CASSPGTGGHYGYTF. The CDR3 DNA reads TGTGCCAGTAGTCCTGGGACAGGGGGACATTATGGCTACACCTTC.

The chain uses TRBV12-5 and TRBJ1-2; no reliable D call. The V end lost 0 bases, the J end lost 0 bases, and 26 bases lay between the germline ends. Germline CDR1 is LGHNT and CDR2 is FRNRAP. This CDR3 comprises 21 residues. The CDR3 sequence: CASGLVLDTAEKLNSNYGYTF. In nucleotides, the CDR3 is TGTGCTAGTGGTTTGGTACTTGATACAGCGGAAAAGCTTAACTCTAACTATGGCTACACCTTC.

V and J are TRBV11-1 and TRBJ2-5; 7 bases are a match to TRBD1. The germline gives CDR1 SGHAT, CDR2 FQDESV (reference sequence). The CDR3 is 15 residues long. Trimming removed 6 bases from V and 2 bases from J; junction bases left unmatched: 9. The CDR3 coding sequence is TGTGCCAGCAGACGCCCCGGGACAGCACAAGAGACCCAGTACTTC. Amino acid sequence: CASRRPGTAQETQYF.

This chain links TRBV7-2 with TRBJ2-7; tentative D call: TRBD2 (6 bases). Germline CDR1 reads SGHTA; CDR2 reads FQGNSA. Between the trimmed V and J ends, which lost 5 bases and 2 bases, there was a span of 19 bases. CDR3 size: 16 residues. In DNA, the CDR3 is TGTGCCAGCAGCGAACGAGGCGCGGGGCTAACCTACGAGCAGTACTTC. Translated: CASSERGAGLTYEQYF.

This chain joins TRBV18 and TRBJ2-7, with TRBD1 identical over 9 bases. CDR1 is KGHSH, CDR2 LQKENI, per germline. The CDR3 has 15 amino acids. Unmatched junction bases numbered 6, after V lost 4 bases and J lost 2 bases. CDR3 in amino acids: CASSQGTGHPYEQYF. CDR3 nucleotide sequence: TGTGCCAGCTCACAAGGGACAGGGCACCCCTACGAGCAGTACTTC.

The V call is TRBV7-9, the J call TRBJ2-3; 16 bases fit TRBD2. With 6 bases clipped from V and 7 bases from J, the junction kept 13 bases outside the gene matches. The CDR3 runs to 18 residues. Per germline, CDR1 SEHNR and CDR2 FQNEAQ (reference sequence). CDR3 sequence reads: CASRPGLAGGPTLNTQYF. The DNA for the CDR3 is TGTGCCAGCAGACCGGGACTAGCGGGAGGGCCGACCTTAAATACGCAGTATTTT.

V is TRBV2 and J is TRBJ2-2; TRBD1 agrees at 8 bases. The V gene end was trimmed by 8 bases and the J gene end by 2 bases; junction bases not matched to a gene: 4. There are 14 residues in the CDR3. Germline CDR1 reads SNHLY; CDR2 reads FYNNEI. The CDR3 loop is CASLQGDNTGELFF. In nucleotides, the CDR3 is TGTGCCAGCTTACAGGGGGACAACACCGGGGAGCTGTTTTTT.

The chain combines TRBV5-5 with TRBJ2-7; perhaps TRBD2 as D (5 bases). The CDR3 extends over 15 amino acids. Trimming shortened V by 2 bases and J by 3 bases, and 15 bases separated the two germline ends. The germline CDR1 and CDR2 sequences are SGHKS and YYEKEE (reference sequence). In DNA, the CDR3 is TGTGCCAGCAGCTTTGGAGGAGGCACCTACTACGAGCAGTACTTC. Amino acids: CASSFGGGTYYEQYF. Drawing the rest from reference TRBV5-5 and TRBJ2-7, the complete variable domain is DAGVTQSPTHLIKTRGQQVTLRCSPISGHKSVSWYQQVLGQGPQFIFQYYEKEERGRGNFPDRFSARQFPNYSSELNVNALLLGDSALYLCASSFGGGTYYEQYFGPGTRLTVT.

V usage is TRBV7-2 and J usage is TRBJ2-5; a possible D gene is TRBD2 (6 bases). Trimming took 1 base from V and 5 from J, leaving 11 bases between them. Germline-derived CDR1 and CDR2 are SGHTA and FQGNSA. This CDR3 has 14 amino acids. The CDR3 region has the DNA TGTGCCAGCAGCTTAGGGCGGGGCCGGGAGACCCAGTACTTC. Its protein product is CASSLGRGRETQYF.

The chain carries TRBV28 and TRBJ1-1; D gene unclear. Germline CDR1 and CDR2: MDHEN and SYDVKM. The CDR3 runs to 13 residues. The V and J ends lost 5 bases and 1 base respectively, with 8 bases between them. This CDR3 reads CASSPPGNTEAFF. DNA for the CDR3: TGTGCCAGCAGTCCCCCGGGGAACACTGAAGCTTTCTTT.

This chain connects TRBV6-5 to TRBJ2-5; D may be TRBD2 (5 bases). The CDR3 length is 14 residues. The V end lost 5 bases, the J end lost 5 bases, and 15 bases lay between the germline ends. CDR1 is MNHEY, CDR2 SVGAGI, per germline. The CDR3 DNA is TGTGCCAGCAGTCTAGGTGGAGGCGGGGAGACCCAGTACTTC. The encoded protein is CASSLGGGGETQYF.